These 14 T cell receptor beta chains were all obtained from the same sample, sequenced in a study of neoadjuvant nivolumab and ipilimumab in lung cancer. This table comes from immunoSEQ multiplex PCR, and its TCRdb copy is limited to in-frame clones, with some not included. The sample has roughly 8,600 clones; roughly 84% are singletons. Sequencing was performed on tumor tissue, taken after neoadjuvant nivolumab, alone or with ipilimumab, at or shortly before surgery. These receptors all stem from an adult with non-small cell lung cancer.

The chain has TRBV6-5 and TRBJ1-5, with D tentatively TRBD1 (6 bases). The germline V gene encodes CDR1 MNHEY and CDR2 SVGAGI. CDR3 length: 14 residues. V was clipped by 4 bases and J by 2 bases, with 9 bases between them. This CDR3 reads CASSLGAGNQPQHF. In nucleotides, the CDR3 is TGTGCCAGCAGTTTGGGGGCAGGCAATCAGCCCCAGCATTTT.

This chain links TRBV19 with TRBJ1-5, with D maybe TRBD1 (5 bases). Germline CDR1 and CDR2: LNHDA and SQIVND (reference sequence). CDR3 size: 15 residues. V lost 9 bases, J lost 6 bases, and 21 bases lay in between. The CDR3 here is CASGPRALTGQPQHF. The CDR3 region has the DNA TGTGCCAGCGGTCCCAGGGCGCTGACGGGTCAGCCCCAGCATTTT.

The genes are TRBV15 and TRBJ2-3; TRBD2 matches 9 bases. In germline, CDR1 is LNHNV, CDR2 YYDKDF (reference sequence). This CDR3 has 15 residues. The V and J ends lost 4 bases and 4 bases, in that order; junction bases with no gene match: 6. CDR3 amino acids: CATSILAGSADTQYF. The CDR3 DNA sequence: TGTGCCACCAGCATTCTAGCGGGGAGCGCAGATACGCAGTATTTT.

The CDR3 region has the DNA TGTGCCAGCAGCGTAGATGGGGGCGCCTCCTACAATGAGCAGTTCTTC. Its protein is CASSVDGGASYNEQFF. The chain is built from TRBV9 and TRBJ2-1, with a weak D call TRBD1 (6 bases). This CDR3 spans 16 amino acids. Per the germline V gene, CDR1 is SGDLS and CDR2 is YYNGEE. V was pared by 0 bases and J by 0 bases, with 10 bases between.

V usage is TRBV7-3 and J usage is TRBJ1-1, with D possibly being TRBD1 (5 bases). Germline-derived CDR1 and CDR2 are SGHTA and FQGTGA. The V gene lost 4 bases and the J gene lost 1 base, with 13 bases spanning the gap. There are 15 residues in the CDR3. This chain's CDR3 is CASSSDGGKNTEAFF. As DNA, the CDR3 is TGTGCCAGCAGCTCTGACGGGGGGAAGAACACTGAAGCTTTCTTT.

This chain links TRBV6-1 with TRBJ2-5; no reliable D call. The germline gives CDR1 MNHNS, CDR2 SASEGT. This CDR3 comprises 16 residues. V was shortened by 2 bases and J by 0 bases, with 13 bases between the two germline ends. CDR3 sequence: CASSELGPFYQETQYF. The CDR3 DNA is TGTGCCAGCAGTGAATTAGGACCCTTCTACCAAGAGACCCAGTACTTC.

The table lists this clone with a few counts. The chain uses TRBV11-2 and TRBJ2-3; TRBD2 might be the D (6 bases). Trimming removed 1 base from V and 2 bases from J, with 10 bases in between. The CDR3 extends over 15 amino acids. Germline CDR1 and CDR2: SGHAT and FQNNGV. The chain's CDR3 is CASSLVRGYTDTQYF. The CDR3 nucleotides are TGTGCCAGCAGCTTAGTTCGGGGGTACACAGATACGCAGTATTTT.

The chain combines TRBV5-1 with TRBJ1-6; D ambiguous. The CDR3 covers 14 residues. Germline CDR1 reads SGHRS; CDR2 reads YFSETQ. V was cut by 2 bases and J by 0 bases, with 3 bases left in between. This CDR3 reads CASSFDSYNSPLHF. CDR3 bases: TGCGCCAGCAGCTTCGACTCCTATAATTCACCCCTCCACTTT. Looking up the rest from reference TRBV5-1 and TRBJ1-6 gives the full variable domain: KAGVTQTPRYLIKTRGQQVTLSCSPISGHRSVSWYQQTPGQGLQFLFEYFSETQRNKGNFPGRFSGRQFSNSRSEMNVSTLELGDSALYLCASSFDSYNSPLHFGNGTRLTVT.

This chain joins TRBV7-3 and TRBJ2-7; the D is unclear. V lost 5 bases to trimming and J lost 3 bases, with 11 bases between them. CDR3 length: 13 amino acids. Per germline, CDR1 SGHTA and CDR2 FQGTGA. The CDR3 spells CASSQGPLYEQYF. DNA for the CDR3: TGTGCCAGCAGCCAAGGCCCCCTCTACGAGCAGTACTTC.

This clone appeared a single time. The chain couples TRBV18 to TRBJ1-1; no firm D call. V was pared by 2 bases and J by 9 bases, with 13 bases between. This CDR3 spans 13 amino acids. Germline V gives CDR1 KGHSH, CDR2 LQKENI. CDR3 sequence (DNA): TGTGCCAGCTCACCAGAGACACCTACTCAAGCTTTCTTT. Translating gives CASSPETPTQAFF.

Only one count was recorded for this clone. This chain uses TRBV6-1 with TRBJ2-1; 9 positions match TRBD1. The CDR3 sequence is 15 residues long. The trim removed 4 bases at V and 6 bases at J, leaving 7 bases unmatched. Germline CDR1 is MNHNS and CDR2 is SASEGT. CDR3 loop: CASSAHRGLGNEQFF. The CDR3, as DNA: TGTGCCAGCAGTGCCCACAGGGGGCTGGGCAATGAGCAGTTCTTC.

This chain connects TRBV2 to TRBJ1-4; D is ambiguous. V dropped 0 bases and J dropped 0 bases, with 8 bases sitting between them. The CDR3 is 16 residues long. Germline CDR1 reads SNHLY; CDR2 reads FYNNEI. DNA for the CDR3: TGTGCCAGCAGTGAAGCGCAAGGTCCAACTAATGAAAAACTGTTTTTT. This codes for CASSEAQGPTNEKLFF.

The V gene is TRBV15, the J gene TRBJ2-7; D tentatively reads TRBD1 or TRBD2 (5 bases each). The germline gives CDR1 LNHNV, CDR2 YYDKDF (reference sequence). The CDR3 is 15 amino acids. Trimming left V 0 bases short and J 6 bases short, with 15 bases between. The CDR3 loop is CATSRDPGPGREQYF. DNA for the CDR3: TGTGCCACCAGCAGAGATCCGGGGCCAGGGCGCGAGCAGTACTTC.

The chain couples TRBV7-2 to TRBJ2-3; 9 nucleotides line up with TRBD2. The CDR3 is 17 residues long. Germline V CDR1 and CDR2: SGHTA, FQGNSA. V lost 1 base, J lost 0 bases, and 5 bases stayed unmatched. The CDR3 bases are TGTGCCAGCAGCTTAGAAAGCGGGGGGACCAGCACAGATACGCAGTATTTT. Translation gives CASSLESGGTSTDTQYF.